A selection of T cell receptor beta chains follows, all from one sample in a study of lymphopenia after photon versus proton radiotherapy. Using immunoSEQ multiplex PCR, the repertoire was profiled, and TCRdb retains in-frame clones only, with some absent. This sample has about 70,000 clones; 85% to 95% occur once, and the top ten carry about 2.2%. This specimen was peripheral blood, taken from a patient treated with photon-based radiotherapy. These receptors were collected from a middle-aged woman with cholangiocarcinoma. Each CDR3 is given with its conserved first and last residue. A D gene is named only where the DNA matches it firmly. Clone size appears in some rows only: once, few, many, or a class for an expanded clone.

v_gene: TRBV6-5
abundance: -
j_gene: TRBJ2-6
d_gene: -
CDR3nt: TGTGCCAGCACGGGACACCACTCTGGGGCCAACGTCCTGACTTTC
CDR3aa: CASTGHHSGANVLTF

v_gene: TRBV5-1
abundance: -
j_gene: TRBJ1-5
d_gene: TRBD1
CDR3nt: TGCGCCAGCAGCTCTGGGACAGGTGGGAACAATCAGCCCCAGCATTTT
CDR3aa: CASSSGTGGNNQPQHF

v_gene: TRBV2
abundance: -
j_gene: TRBJ1-1
d_gene: -
CDR3nt: TGTGCCATAAAGGGGCAACGGGGCACTGAAGCTTTCTTT
CDR3aa: CAIKGQRGTEAFF

v_gene: TRBV29-1
abundance: -
j_gene: TRBJ1-1
d_gene: TRBD1
CDR3nt: TGCAGCGGCACGATGGGACAGGGGGTGGCTGAAGCTTTCTTT
CDR3aa: CSGTMGQGVAEAFF

v_gene: TRBV5-4
abundance: -
j_gene: TRBJ2-7
d_gene: -
CDR3nt: TGTGCCAGCAGCCCGGGAGGGGGCCCTACCTACGAGCAGTACTTC
CDR3aa: CASSPGGGPTYEQYF

v_gene: TRBV6-5
abundance: -
j_gene: TRBJ1-1
d_gene: -
CDR3nt: TGTGCCAGCAGTTACCTTACATCCCTGGAAGCTTTCTTT
CDR3aa: CASSYLTSLEAFF

v_gene: TRBV6-5
abundance: -
j_gene: TRBJ2-3
d_gene: -
CDR3nt: TGTGCCACTAAGATTTCAGATACGCAGTATTTT
CDR3aa: CATKISDTQYF

v_gene: TRBV18
abundance: -
j_gene: TRBJ1-2
d_gene: -
CDR3nt: TGTGCCAGCTCACCAGATCTTTATGGCTACACCTTC
CDR3aa: CASSPDLYGYTF

v_gene: TRBV4-1
abundance: once
j_gene: TRBJ2-1
d_gene: TRBD2
CDR3nt: TGCGCCAGCAGCCAACCGGGACTAGCGGGGTTTGAGCAGTTCTTC
CDR3aa: CASSQPGLAGFEQFF

v_gene: TRBV28
abundance: -
j_gene: TRBJ1-2
d_gene: TRBD1
CDR3nt: TGTGCCAGCAGTTTATATACAGGGGCGCAATCCTATGGCTACACCTTC
CDR3aa: CASSLYTGAQSYGYTF